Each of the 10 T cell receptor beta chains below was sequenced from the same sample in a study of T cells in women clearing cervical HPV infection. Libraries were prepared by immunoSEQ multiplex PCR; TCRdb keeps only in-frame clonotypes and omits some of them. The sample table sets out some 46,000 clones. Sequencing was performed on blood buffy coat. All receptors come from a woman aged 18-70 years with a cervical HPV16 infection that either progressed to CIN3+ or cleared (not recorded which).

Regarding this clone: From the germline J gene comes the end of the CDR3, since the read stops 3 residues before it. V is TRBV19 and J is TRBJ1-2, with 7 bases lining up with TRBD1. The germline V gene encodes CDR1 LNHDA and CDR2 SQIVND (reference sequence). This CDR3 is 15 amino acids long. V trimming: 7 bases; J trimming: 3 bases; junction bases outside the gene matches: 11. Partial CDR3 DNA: TGTGCCAGTATATGGACTTGGGACAGTTACTATGGC. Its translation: CASIWTWDSYYG. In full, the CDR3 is CASIWTWDSYYGYTF.

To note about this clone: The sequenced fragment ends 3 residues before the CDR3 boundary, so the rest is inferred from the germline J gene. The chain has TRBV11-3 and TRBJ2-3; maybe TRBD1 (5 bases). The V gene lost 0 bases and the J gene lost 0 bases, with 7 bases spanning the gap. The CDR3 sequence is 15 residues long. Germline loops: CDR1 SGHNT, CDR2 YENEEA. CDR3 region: CASSLDQGSTDTQYF. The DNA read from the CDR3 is TGTGCCAGCAGCTTAGATCAGGGTAGCACAGATACG.

CDR3 amino acids: CASSPPDGRGWTEAFF. CDR3 DNA, as far as it was read: TGTGCCAGCTCACCACCGGATGGAAGGGGATGGACTGAA. V is TRBV18 and J is TRBJ1-1; possibly TRBD1 for D (5 bases). The observed sequence ends 3 residues before the CDR3 terminus, with the missing tail filled in from the germline J gene. Germline V gene lookup returns CDR1 KGHSH and CDR2 LQKENI. The V end was cut by 0 bases, the J end by 5 bases, with 16 bases between. This CDR3 region has 16 residues.

The CDR3 reads CASSLRTARSGNTIYF. The sequenced part of the CDR3 DNA is TGTGCCAGCAGCTTGAGGACAGCCCGGTCTGGAAACACC. The chain links TRBV7-8 to TRBJ1-3; D possibly corresponds to TRBD1 (6 bases). The read halts 3 residues ahead of the CDR3 end, with the missing end drawn from the germline J gene. Germline CDR1 SGHVS, CDR2 FQNEAQ. Between the trimmed V and J ends, which lost 3 bases and 1 base, there was a span of 13 bases. The CDR3 is 16 amino acids.

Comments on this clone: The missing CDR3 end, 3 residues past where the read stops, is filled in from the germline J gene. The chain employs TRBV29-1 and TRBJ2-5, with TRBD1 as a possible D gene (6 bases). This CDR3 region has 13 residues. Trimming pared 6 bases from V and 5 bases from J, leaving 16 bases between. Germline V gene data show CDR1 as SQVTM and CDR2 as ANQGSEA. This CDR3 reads CSVRDKSWETQYF. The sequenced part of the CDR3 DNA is TGCAGCGTAAGGGACAAATCGTGGGAGACC.

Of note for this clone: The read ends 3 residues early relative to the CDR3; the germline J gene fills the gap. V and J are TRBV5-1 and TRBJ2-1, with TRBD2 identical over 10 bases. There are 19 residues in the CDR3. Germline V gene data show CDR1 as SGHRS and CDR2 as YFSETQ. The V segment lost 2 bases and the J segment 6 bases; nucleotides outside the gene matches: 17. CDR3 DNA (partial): TGCGCCAGCAGCTTTAGTACCCTAGCGGGGGAAACACCAACCAATGAG. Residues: CASSFSTLAGETPTNE. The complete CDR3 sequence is CASSFSTLAGETPTNEQFF.

The CDR3 bases that were read are TGCGCCAGCAGCTTGGAAAGGTTCCCCTCCTACGAG. Translation gives CASSLERFPSYE. The whole CDR3 is CASSLERFPSYEQYF. This rearrangement joins TRBV5-1 to TRBJ2-7; no definite D call. The read halts 3 residues ahead of the CDR3 end, with the missing end drawn from the germline J gene. The CDR3 is 15 amino acids. CDR1 is SGHRS and CDR2 is YFSETQ in the germline V gene. Trimming took 0 bases from V and 0 from J, leaving 10 bases between them. Drawing the rest from reference TRBV5-1 and TRBJ2-7, the complete variable domain is KAGVTQTPRYLIKTRGQQVTLSCSPISGHRSVSWYQQTPGQGLQFLFEYFSETQRNKGNFPGRFSGRQFSNSRSEMNVSTLELGDSALYLCASSLERFPSYEQYFGPGTRLTVT.

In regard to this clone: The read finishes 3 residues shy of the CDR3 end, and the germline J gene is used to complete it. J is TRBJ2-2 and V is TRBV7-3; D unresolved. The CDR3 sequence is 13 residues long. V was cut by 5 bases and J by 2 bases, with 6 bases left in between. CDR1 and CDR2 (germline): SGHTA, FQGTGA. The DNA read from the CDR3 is TGTGCCAGCAGCCCCCGTAACACCGGGGAG. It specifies CASSPRNTGE. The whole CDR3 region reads CASSPRNTGELFF.

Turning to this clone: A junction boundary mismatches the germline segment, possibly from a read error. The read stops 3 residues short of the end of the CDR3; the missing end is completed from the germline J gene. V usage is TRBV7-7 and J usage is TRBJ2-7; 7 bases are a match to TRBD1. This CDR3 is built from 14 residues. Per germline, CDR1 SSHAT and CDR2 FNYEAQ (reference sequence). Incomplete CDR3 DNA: TGTGCTAGCAGCTTATCCACAGGGGACTACGAG. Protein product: CASSLSTGDYE. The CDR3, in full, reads CASSLSTGDYEQYF.

Partial CDR3 DNA: TGTGCCAGCAGTGAAACGGGGTCAGATACG. Translation gives CASSETGSDT. The whole CDR3 sequence is CASSETGSDTQYF. This chain joins TRBV6-1 and TRBJ2-3; tentatively, D is TRBD2 (5 bases). The sequenced fragment ends 3 residues before the CDR3 boundary, so the rest is inferred from the germline J gene. The CDR3 covers 13 residues. V shed 2 bases and J shed 4 bases, with 7 bases lying between them. Germline V gene data show CDR1 as MNHNS and CDR2 as SASEGT.